The next 11 T cell receptor beta chains were all read from a single sample in a study of Ad26.COV2.S vaccination and SARS-CoV-2 variants (dated by TCRdb to the early 2020s). Library method: the immunoSEQ multiplex PCR assay. Sourced from immuneACCESS, this table was stored by TCRdb with only in-frame sequences that have V and J called. A share of the clones is absent; for the studies checked, an unresolved V gene accounts for under half, and the remainder has no known explanation. This sample is represented by around 370,000 clones; 80% to 90% of them were singletons. 3.3% of the sample rests with the top ten. In the paper's terms, the treatment or condition label means: some 20 received Ad26.COV2.S at low or high dose, single or two shots; roughly five received placebo; per-sample allocation not given. Repertoires of vaccine and placebo recipients were sequenced from samples taken on day 63 after the first injection.

This sample comprised peripheral blood, obtained in a trial of Ad26.COV2.S vaccine versus placebo. These TCRs come from a person between 18 and 59 years old who received the Ad26.COV2.S COVID-19 vaccine or a placebo.

The chain carries TRBV30 and TRBJ2-7, with TRBD2 matching over 13 bases. The V gene's germline CDR1 is GTSNPN and CDR2 SVGIG (reference sequence). CDR3 length: 15 amino acids. The ends lost 5 bases at V and 0 bases at J; junction bases unmatched: 4. CDR3 DNA sequence: TGTGCCTGGGACGGGACTAGCGGGAACTCCTACGAGCAGTACTTC. This translates into CAWDGTSGNSYEQYF.

The chain is built from TRBV10-3 and TRBJ2-3, with TRBD1 matching 8 bases. The CDR3 sequence is 15 residues long. CDR1 is ENHRY and CDR2 is SYGVKD in the germline V gene. V trimming: 6 bases; J trimming: 4 bases; junction bases outside the gene matches: 9. This chain's CDR3 is CAISYGQGISDTQYF. DNA for the CDR3: TGTGCCATCAGCTACGGACAGGGTATTTCAGATACGCAGTATTTT.

Regarding this clone: This sample also contains other DNA sequences that code for the same CDR3. The chain joins TRBV13 to TRBJ1-1; the match to TRBD1 covers 9 bases. The CDR3 totals 14 residues. CDR1 and CDR2 (germline): PRHDT, FYEKMQ (reference sequence). J was trimmed by 5 bases and V by 3 bases; bases with no gene match: 4. In DNA form, the CDR3 reads TGTGCCAGCAGCTTGGGGACAGGGAAAACTGAAGCTTTCTTT. Translating it yields CASSLGTGKTEAFF.

V gene TRBV10-3 combines with J gene TRBJ1-1; D might be TRBD1 (6 bases). The CDR3 has 18 residues. Germline V lookup: CDR1 ENHRY, CDR2 SYGVKD. V lost 4 bases, J lost 0 bases, and 21 bases lay in between. The CDR3 region is CAISGGRGGTSMNTEAFF. The CDR3 DNA sequence: TGTGCCATCAGTGGGGGAAGAGGGGGGACCTCCATGAACACTGAAGCTTTCTTT.

This clone was observed once. The chain links TRBV7-2 to TRBJ2-7, with 7 bases identical to TRBD2. The CDR3 totals 17 residues. The V segment lost 2 bases and the J segment 2 bases; nucleotides outside the gene matches: 12. Germline V gives CDR1 SGHTA, CDR2 FQGNSA. The CDR3 DNA sequence: TGTGCCAGCAGCTTACGACTAGCCGGCTATACCGCCTACGAGCAGTACTTC. Amino acids: CASSLRLAGYTAYEQYF.

This clone appeared once. The rearrangement links TRBV15 to TRBJ2-5; the D gene is possibly TRBD1 (5 bases). The CDR3 is 14 residues long. Germline V lookup: CDR1 LNHNV, CDR2 YYDKDF (reference sequence). Trimming took 2 bases from V and 4 from J, leaving 11 bases between them. The CDR3 sequence: CATSRMGLSETQYF. CDR3 nucleotide sequence: TGTGCCACCAGCAGAATGGGGCTTTCAGAGACCCAGTACTTC.

The rearrangement uses TRBV19 and TRBJ1-2, with 8 bases identical to TRBD1. The V gene end was trimmed by 7 bases and the J gene end by 0 bases; junction bases not matched to a gene: 7. CDR3 length equals 15 residues. Germline V gene lookup returns CDR1 LNHDA and CDR2 SQIVND (reference sequence). The chain's CDR3 is CASTRTGRTNYGYTF. The CDR3 DNA is TGTGCCAGTACTAGGACAGGGCGCACTAACTATGGCTACACCTTC. The variable domain in full, with the rest retrieved from reference TRBV19 and TRBJ1-2, is DGGITQSPKYLFRKEGQNVTLSCEQNLNHDAMYWYRQDPGQGLRLIYYSQIVNDFQKGDIAEGYSVSREKKESFPLTVTSAQKNPTAFYLCASTRTGRTNYGYTFGSGTRLTVV.

The V gene is TRBV5-4, the J gene TRBJ1-2; 7 bases are shared with TRBD1. After removal of 1 base from V and 4 bases from J, the junction contained 4 bases not matched to a gene. The CDR3 length is 14 residues. Germline CDR1 and CDR2: SGHNT and YYREEE (reference sequence). This CDR3 is CASSLPGGTYGYTF. In DNA form, the CDR3 reads TGTGCCAGCAGCTTGCCAGGGGGTACCTATGGCTACACCTTC. Filled out from reference TRBV5-4 and TRBJ1-2, the complete variable domain reads ETGVTQSPTHLIKTRGQQVTLRCSSQSGHNTVSWYQQALGQGPQFIFQYYREEENGRGNFPPRFSGLQFPNYSSELNVNALELDDSALYLCASSLPGGTYGYTFGSGTRLTVV.

The V call is TRBV9, the J call TRBJ2-5, with 8 bases that match TRBD2. The CDR3 sequence is 17 residues long. V was clipped by 2 bases and J by 5 bases; unmatched bases: 14. Germline V lookup: CDR1 SGDLS, CDR2 YYNGEE. The CDR3 nucleotides read TGTGCCAGCAGCGTCCACCCCGGGATAGCGGGAATGGAGACCCAGTACTTC. Translated, it gives CASSVHPGIAGMETQYF.

This rearrangement joins TRBV7-2 to TRBJ1-3, with a weak D call TRBD1 (6 bases). Between the trimmed V and J ends, which lost 2 bases and 0 bases, there was a span of 11 bases. Germline CDR1 reads SGHTA; CDR2 reads FQGNSA. CDR3 length: 16 amino acids. CDR3 sequence reads: CASSLQGGYSGNTIYF. The CDR3 nucleotides are TGTGCCAGCAGCTTACAAGGGGGTTACTCTGGAAACACCATATATTTT.

The chain couples TRBV5-6 to TRBJ1-1; no clear D. The V end lost 4 bases, the J end lost 3 bases, and 16 bases lay between the germline ends. Germline CDR1 and CDR2: SGHDT and YYEEEE. This CDR3 comprises 15 residues. This CDR3 is CASSPSPGGHTEAFF. In DNA form, the CDR3 reads TGTGCCAGCAGCCCTAGTCCCGGAGGGCACACTGAAGCTTTCTTT. Using reference TRBV5-6 and TRBJ1-1 for the parts outside the CDR3, the full variable domain is DAGVTQSPTHLIKTRGQQVTLRCSPKSGHDTVSWYQQALGQGPQFIFQYYEEEERQRGNFPDRFSGHQFPNYSSELNVNALLLGDSALYLCASSPSPGGHTEAFFGQGTRLTVV.